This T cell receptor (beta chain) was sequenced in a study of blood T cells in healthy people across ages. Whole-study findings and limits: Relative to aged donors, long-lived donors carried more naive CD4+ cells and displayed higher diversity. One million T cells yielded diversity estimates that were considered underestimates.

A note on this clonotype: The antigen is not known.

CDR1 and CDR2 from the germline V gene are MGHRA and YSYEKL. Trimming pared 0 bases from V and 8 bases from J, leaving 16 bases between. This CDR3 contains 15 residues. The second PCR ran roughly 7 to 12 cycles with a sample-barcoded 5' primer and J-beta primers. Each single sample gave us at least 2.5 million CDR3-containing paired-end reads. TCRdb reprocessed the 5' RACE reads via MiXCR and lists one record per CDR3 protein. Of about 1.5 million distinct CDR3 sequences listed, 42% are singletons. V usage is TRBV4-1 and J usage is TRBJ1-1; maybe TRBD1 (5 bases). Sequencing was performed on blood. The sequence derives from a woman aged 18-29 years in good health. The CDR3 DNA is TGCGCCAGCAGCCAAGATGGGTCAGGGACGGGAGAAGCTTTCTTT. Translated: CASSQDGSGTGEAFF.